This T cell receptor (beta chain) originates from a study of cytomegalovirus exposure and HLA in healthy donors. Study details: Genotyping showed 75% to 90% of 398 donors falling in the Caucasian-associated ancestry cluster.

As regards this clone: Antigen specificity is unknown.

13 Jbeta primers and 60 Vbeta primers were used for the PCR. TCRdb's copy holds only in-frame clones and misses some; the assay was immunoSEQ multiplex PCR. This table holds about 130,000 clones, around 81% found once. Notes on the study in general: Upon later analysis, HLA-associated TCR beta chains proved more clonally expanded than other, equally common chains. In a later analysis, several top co-occurrence clusters appeared linked to parvovirus B19, influenza, CMV and Epstein-Barr virus. Excluded: some indistinguishable V segments such as TRBV6-2 and TRBV6-3.

Trimming removed 2 bases at V and 0 bases at J, with 10 bases between. The length of the CDR3 is 15 residues. Germline-derived CDR1 and CDR2 are LNHNV and YYDKDF (reference sequence). The sample comprised PBMCs. This chain uses TRBV15 with TRBJ1-1, with D possibly being TRBD1 (5 bases). The sequence was collected from a man in his late teens or twenties in good health and CMV-seronegative. The CDR3 sequence: CATSRNRLLNTEAFF. CDR3 coding DNA: TGTGCCACCAGCAGAAACAGGCTACTGAACACTGAAGCTTTCTTT. Filled out from reference TRBV15 and TRBJ1-1, the complete variable domain reads DAMVIQNPRYQVTQFGKPVTLSCSQTLNHNVMYWYQQKSSQAPKLLFHYYDKDFNNEADTPDNFQSRRPNTSFCFLDIRSPGLGDTAMYLCATSRNRLLNTEAFFGQGTRLTVV.